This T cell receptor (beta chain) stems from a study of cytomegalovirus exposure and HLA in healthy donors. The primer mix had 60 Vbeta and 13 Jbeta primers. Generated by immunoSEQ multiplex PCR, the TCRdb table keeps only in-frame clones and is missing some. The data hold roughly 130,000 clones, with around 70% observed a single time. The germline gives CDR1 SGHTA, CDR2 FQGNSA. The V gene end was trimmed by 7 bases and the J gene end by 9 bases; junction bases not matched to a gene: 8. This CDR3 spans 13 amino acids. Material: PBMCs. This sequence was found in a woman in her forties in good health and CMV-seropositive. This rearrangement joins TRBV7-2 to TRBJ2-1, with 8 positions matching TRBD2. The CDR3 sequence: CASNHGRGGEQFF. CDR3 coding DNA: TGTGCCAGCAACCACGGGAGGGGTGGTGAGCAGTTCTTC.